The clone carrying this T cell receptor beta chain came up many times. The antigen is undetermined. Germline V CDR1 and CDR2: SGHNT, YENEEA. This CDR3 is built from 13 residues. V was cut by 1 base and J by 6 bases, with 7 bases left in between. Next came a second PCR, run for about 7 to 12 cycles, which used a sample-barcoded 5' primer along with a J-beta primer mix. TCRdb processed the 5' RACE reads anew with MiXCR; each CDR3 protein has one entry. The sample lists about 780,000 distinct CDR3 sequences; about 42% were seen once. The study recruited healthy Caucasian donors from Russia who were aged about 6 to 90. The entry originates in a study of blood T cells in healthy people across ages. The study, taken as a whole, reports: Whereas aged donors had fewer naive CD4+ cells, long-lived donors had more of them and higher diversity.

The sequencing sample was made of blood. The clonotype comes from a man at least 80 years old in good health. The chain uses TRBV11-3 and TRBJ2-4; D uncertain. DNA of the CDR3: TGTGCCAGCAGCTTAGGGTTATCAAACATTCAGTACTTC. Its protein product is CASSLGLSNIQYF.